What follows are 28 T cell receptor beta chains derived from one specimen sequenced in a study of T cell responses to AZD1222 COVID-19 vaccine. Clones were read by immunoSEQ multiplex PCR, and TCRdb kept only the in-frame ones, dropping some. This sample yields about 76,000 clones, of which 90% are seen a single time; approximately 4.2% belongs to the top ten. The specimen was peripheral blood, collected on day 0 of AZD1222 vaccination. The receptor source for this set is an adult in good health.

The CDR3 is CASSYSEGGGWFF. The DNA for the CDR3 is TGTGCCAGCAGTTACTCGGAGGGAGGGGGATGGTTCTTC. The chain links TRBV6-5 to TRBJ2-1; possibly TRBD2 for D (7 bases). Trimming cost V 0 bases and J 15 bases, with 15 bases left between them. Germline V gene lookup returns CDR1 MNHEY and CDR2 SVGAGI. The CDR3 is 13 residues long.

The chain links TRBV7-2 to TRBJ1-5, with TRBD1 identical over 9 bases. CDR1 and CDR2 from the germline V gene are SGHTA and FQGNSA. The CDR3 spans 15 residues. The V gene end was trimmed by 3 bases and the J gene end by 4 bases; junction bases not matched to a gene: 4. This chain's CDR3 is CASSFRDRDNQPQHF. Here the CDR3 DNA reads TGTGCCAGCAGCTTTAGGGACAGGGATAATCAGCCCCAGCATTTT.

This clone appeared a single time. CDR3 in DNA: TGCGCCAGCAGCTGGGCTGCGACCACTGAAGCTTTCTTT. Translating it yields CASSWAATTEAFF. This chain links TRBV5-1 with TRBJ1-1; D remains unclear. The CDR3 contains 13 residues. V gave up 3 bases and J gave up 4 bases, with 10 bases separating them. Germline lookup yields CDR1 SGHRS and CDR2 YFSETQ.

The chain joins TRBV9 to TRBJ2-2, with 7 bases that match TRBD1. Germline CDR1 is SGDLS and CDR2 is YYNGEE. After removal of 1 base from V and 6 bases from J, the junction contained 6 bases not matched to a gene. The CDR3 has 15 residues. CDR3 DNA: TGTGCCAGCAGCGTACAAGTAGACAGGGCCGGGGAGCTGTTTTTT. It codes for CASSVQVDRAGELFF.

V gene TRBV7-3 combines with J gene TRBJ1-2, with a possible D match to TRBD1 (6 bases). This CDR3 comprises 15 residues. Germline CDR1 reads SGHTA; CDR2 reads FQGTGA. The V end was cut by 4 bases, the J end by 4 bases, with 16 bases between. For the CDR3, the DNA is TGTGCCAGCAGCTCACCGGGCCACAGGGCCTATGGCTACACCTTC. Its protein product is CASSSPGHRAYGYTF.

This clone was detected once. V is TRBV24-1 and J is TRBJ1-1, with a weak D call TRBD1 (6 bases). Deletions cut 6 bases from V and 3 bases from J, with 16 bases between. Germline-derived CDR1 and CDR2 are KGHDR and SFDVKD. CDR3 length: 15 residues. CDR3 loop: CATSSSRTADTEAFF. The CDR3 bases are TGTGCCACCAGTAGTTCGAGGACAGCAGACACTGAAGCTTTCTTT.

This clone has a handful of counts. J is TRBJ1-2 and V is TRBV5-6; D uncertain. There are 12 residues in the CDR3. Deletions cut 0 bases from V and 3 bases from J, with 3 bases between. The germline gives CDR1 SGHDT, CDR2 YYEEEE. CDR3 nucleotides: TGTGCCAGCAGCTTGGCACACTATGGCTACACCTTC. This translates into CASSLAHYGYTF.

The chain recombines TRBV27 with TRBJ2-1; tentatively, D is TRBD2 (5 bases). The CDR3 contains 16 residues. Between the trimmed V and J ends, which lost 6 bases and 5 bases, there was a span of 20 bases. Germline-derived CDR1 and CDR2 are MNHEY and SMNVEV (reference sequence). Here the CDR3 DNA reads TGTGCCAGCAGCCCTAGATCGAGGGTTCTTGACAATGAGCAGTTCTTC. The encoded protein is CASSPRSRVLDNEQFF.

The V and J genes are TRBV5-1 and TRBJ2-3; 7 positions match TRBD1. Germline CDR1 is SGHRS and CDR2 is YFSETQ. Losses at the gene ends were 2 bases for V and 4 bases for J; bases not matched to a gene: 4. The CDR3 sequence is 14 residues long. The CDR3 coding sequence is TGCGCCAGCAGCTTAGGGCAGGGGGCAGATACGCAGTATTTT. Translating it yields CASSLGQGADTQYF.

The chain uses TRBV19 and TRBJ1-1; perhaps TRBD1 as D (6 bases). V lost 7 bases and J 1 base, leaving 19 bases between the germline ends. The CDR3 is 16 residues long. Germline V lookup: CDR1 LNHDA, CDR2 SQIVND (reference sequence). Here the CDR3 DNA reads TGTGCCAGTAAAGGGGGACGCGGGAACTGGAACACTGAAGCTTTCTTT. Its translation: CASKGGRGNWNTEAFF.

This rearrangement joins TRBV27 to TRBJ2-3; D may match TRBD1 or TRBD2 (6 bases each). Trimming took 3 bases from V and 6 from J, leaving 16 bases between them. The germline gives CDR1 MNHEY, CDR2 SMNVEV (reference sequence). The CDR3 has 15 amino acids. CDR3 sequence (DNA): TGTGCCAGCAGTTTGGGGGGCAGCCTGAGGGATACGCAGTATTTT. Encoded protein: CASSLGGSLRDTQYF.

V usage is TRBV5-6 and J usage is TRBJ1-1; no reliable D call. V lost 2 bases, J lost 0 bases, and 11 bases lay in between. The length of the CDR3 is 15 residues. Germline-derived CDR1 and CDR2 are SGHDT and YYEEEE. This chain's CDR3 is CASSFSWRMNTEAFF. In DNA form, the CDR3 reads TGTGCCAGCAGCTTCTCTTGGCGCATGAACACTGAAGCTTTCTTT.

This clone showed up just once. The rearrangement uses TRBV11-3 and TRBJ2-7; TRBD2 agrees at 8 bases. The CDR3 contains 15 residues. Germline V gene sequence: CDR1 SGHNT, CDR2 YENEEA. The V and J ends lost 5 bases and 0 bases, in that order; junction bases with no gene match: 6. CDR3 loop: CASSQIAGPSYEQYF. For the CDR3, the DNA is TGTGCCAGCAGCCAGATAGCGGGACCCTCCTACGAGCAGTACTTC.

This rearrangement joins TRBV2 to TRBJ2-3, with D possibly being TRBD2 (5 bases). The ends were cut back, 2 bases at V and 0 bases at J, with 9 bases in the middle. Germline CDR1 and CDR2: SNHLY and FYNNEI. The CDR3 runs to 15 residues. The CDR3 region is CASSERSGSTDTQYF. The DNA of the CDR3 is TGTGCCAGCAGTGAACGGAGCGGTAGCACAGATACGCAGTATTTT.

The rearrangement joins TRBV19 to TRBJ1-5, with 12 bases that match TRBD1. Trimming at V came to 6 bases and at J to 7 bases, leaving 7 bases not matched to a gene. This CDR3 has 15 amino acids. Per the germline V gene, CDR1 is LNHDA and CDR2 is SQIVND (reference sequence). CDR3 sequence (DNA): TGTGCCAGTAGAATGGGACAGGGGGCATGGCAGCCCCAGCATTTT. It encodes CASRMGQGAWQPQHF. The full variable domain, with the rest looked up from reference TRBV19 and TRBJ1-5, is DGGITQSPKYLFRKEGQNVTLSCEQNLNHDAMYWYRQDPGQGLRLIYYSQIVNDFQKGDIAEGYSVSREKKESFPLTVTSAQKNPTAFYLCASRMGQGAWQPQHFGDGTRLSIL.

V usage is TRBV2 and J usage is TRBJ2-3; D uncertain. The V and J ends lost 3 bases and 3 bases respectively, with 13 bases between them. CDR1 is SNHLY, CDR2 FYNNEI, per germline. This CDR3 has 15 amino acids. CDR3 nucleotide sequence: TGTGCCAGCAGTGATGCAAGAGCTGAGACAGATACGCAGTATTTT. Amino acid sequence: CASSDARAETDTQYF.

The gene calls are TRBV28 and TRBJ1-5; D unresolved. The CDR3 has 15 amino acids. CDR1 MDHEN and CDR2 SYDVKM come from the germline V gene. With 3 bases removed from V and 0 bases from J, the gap between germline ends came to 9 bases. The CDR3 here is CASSLVWGSNQPQHF. CDR3 nucleotides: TGTGCCAGCAGTTTGGTCTGGGGTAGCAATCAGCCCCAGCATTTT.

The rearrangement uses TRBV19 and TRBJ1-4, with 8 bases fitting TRBD1. Germline lookup yields CDR1 LNHDA and CDR2 SQIVND (reference sequence). The length of the CDR3 is 18 residues. The junction had 23 bases not matched to a gene; V was cut back by 9 bases and J by 8 bases. For the CDR3, the DNA is TGTGCCAGCACGCCAAACTATCTCCCCGGGACAGGCAAAGAAAAACTGTTTTTT. It is translated as CASTPNYLPGTGKEKLFF.

The chain recombines TRBV4-1 with TRBJ1-2; 7 bases map to TRBD1. The CDR3 has 16 amino acids. The V segment lost 0 bases and the J segment 5 bases; nucleotides outside the gene matches: 9. From germline, CDR1 is MGHRA and CDR2 YSYEKL. CDR3 amino acids: CASSQDLNGQAYGYTF. Here the CDR3 DNA reads TGCGCCAGCAGCCAAGACCTCAATGGACAGGCATATGGCTACACCTTC.

The rearrangement links TRBV7-2 to TRBJ2-1; D is undetermined. The CDR3 covers 11 residues. V lost 2 bases to trimming and J lost 6 bases, with 2 bases between them. In germline, CDR1 is SGHTA, CDR2 FQGNSA. CDR3 bases: TGTGCCAGCAGCTTAATCAATGAGCAGTTCTTC. The encoded protein is CASSLINEQFF.

This chain joins TRBV6-2 or TRBV6-3 and TRBJ1-4; no firm D call. The CDR3 covers 11 residues. Per germline, CDR1 MNHEY and CDR2 SVGEGT. The germline V and J ends were trimmed by 5 bases and 7 bases, with 5 bases remaining between them. CDR3 nucleotide sequence: TGTGCCAGCAGTCGTCTTGAAAAACTGTTTTTT. Residues: CASSRLEKLFF.

The chain is built from TRBV5-1 and TRBJ1-5, with 7 bases that match TRBD1. This CDR3 is built from 16 residues. Germline CDR1 is SGHRS and CDR2 is YFSETQ. J gave up 1 base and V 4 bases, and 8 bases lay outside the gene matches. DNA for the CDR3: TGCGCCAGCAGCCTCGGGGGGACAGCGAGCAATCAGCCCCAGCATTTT. As protein: CASSLGGTASNQPQHF.

The chain recombines TRBV28 with TRBJ2-7; 8 positions agree with TRBD1. V dropped 5 bases and J dropped 2; count of bases not matched to a gene: 11. The CDR3 has 16 amino acids. Germline values: CDR1 MDHEN, CDR2 SYDVKM. The CDR3 spells CASSEAPGTGTYEQYF. In DNA form, the CDR3 reads TGTGCCAGCAGTGAGGCCCCCGGGACAGGAACCTACGAGCAGTACTTC.

This sequence joins TRBV29-1 and TRBJ1-2, with 7 bases that match TRBD1. The CDR3 is made up of 12 amino acids. Unmatched junction bases numbered 4, after V lost 3 bases and J lost 6 bases. Per the germline V gene, CDR1 is SQVTM and CDR2 is ANQGSEA. CDR3 loop: CSVDGRGNGYTF. CDR3 nucleotide sequence: TGCAGCGTTGACGGCAGGGGGAATGGCTACACCTTC.

The chain employs TRBV9 and TRBJ1-2; D is unclear. The CDR3 is 14 amino acids. Germline V lookup: CDR1 SGDLS, CDR2 YYNGEE. Trimming took off 0 bases at V and 4 bases at J, with 10 bases between the two ends. This chain's CDR3 is CASSVDPVPYGYTF. As DNA, the CDR3 is TGTGCCAGCAGCGTAGATCCCGTCCCCTATGGCTACACCTTC.

This clone was picked up one time. V and J are TRBV6-2 or TRBV6-3 and TRBJ2-2; possible D gene TRBD1, 5 bases. The V end was cut by 3 bases, the J end by 1 base, with 18 bases between. The V gene's germline CDR1 is MNHEY and CDR2 SVGEGT. The CDR3 totals 18 residues. CDR3 nucleotide sequence: TGTGCCAGCAGTTATCTCTTTGGGGCTTCCGTGAACACCGGGGAGCTGTTTTTT. Its protein is CASSYLFGASVNTGELFF.

This sequence joins TRBV19 and TRBJ2-3, with TRBD2 matching 13 bases. This CDR3 spans 14 amino acids. Germline CDR1 and CDR2: LNHDA and SQIVND (reference sequence). V was clipped by 6 bases and J by 3 bases; unmatched bases: 0. CDR3 nucleotide sequence: TGTGCCAGTAGGACTAGCGGGGGGACAGATACGCAGTATTTT. It translates to CASRTSGGTDTQYF.

CDR3 DNA sequence: TGTGCCAGCAGTTACCCCGGGGATGGCTACACCTTC. Its translation: CASSYPGDGYTF. The chain joins TRBV6-5 to TRBJ1-2; D remains unclear. The V gene's germline CDR1 is MNHEY and CDR2 SVGAGI. The CDR3 has 12 amino acids. The germline V and J ends were trimmed by 2 bases and 6 bases, with 7 bases remaining between them.